The 32 T cell receptor beta chains presented below share a single source sample, sequenced in a study of graft-versus-host responses after intestinal transplantation (TCRdb year 2021). Library creation used the immunoSEQ multiplex PCR assay. The table comes from immuneACCESS by way of TCRdb, which keeps in-frame sequences with V and J called. Part of the clones is missing from these tables; in studies checked, under half for an unresolved V gene and the rest for unknown reasons. The sample table contains roughly 96,000 clones; only one count was recorded for roughly 90% of them. The ten largest clones take up over 0.4% of the sample. The antigens these receptors bind are not known. The sample's time point label is to be understood as: cells obtained before transplantation from donor or recipient. Sample: unstimulated CD8+ T cells sorted from spleen or lymph node cells, taken before intestinal transplant. These receptor sequences come from a human donor who received an intestinal transplant.

The chain employs TRBV6-5 and TRBJ2-2; D remains unclear. Trimming shortened V by 6 bases and J by 5 bases, and 4 bases separated the two germline ends. CDR1 MNHEY and CDR2 SVGAGI come from the germline V gene. CDR3 length: 11 residues. CDR3 sequence (DNA): TGTGCCAGCAGATCAACCGGGGAGCTGTTTTTT. This codes for CASRSTGELFF.

V gene TRBV7-9 combines with J gene TRBJ1-2; 7 positions match TRBD1. The germline CDR1 and CDR2 sequences are SEHNR and FQNEAQ (reference sequence). This CDR3 has 14 residues. J was trimmed by 3 bases and V by 5 bases; bases with no gene match: 6. In nucleotides, the CDR3 is TGTGCCAGCAGCGGACAGGAGGGGTACTATGGCTACACCTTC. Its protein is CASSGQEGYYGYTF.

The chain employs TRBV18 and TRBJ1-2; no firm D call. The germline V and J ends were trimmed by 5 bases and 2 bases, with 18 bases remaining between them. Looked up from germline, CDR1 is KGHSH and CDR2 is LQKENI. This CDR3 spans 16 amino acids. Here the CDR3 DNA reads TGTGCCAGCTCATCTCTTAGTGAGTTGCGAAACTATGGCTACACCTTC. Translation gives CASSSLSELRNYGYTF.

The chain employs TRBV18 and TRBJ1-1; the match to TRBD1 covers 10 bases. V lost 2 bases, J lost 6 bases, and 6 bases stayed unmatched. CDR1 is KGHSH and CDR2 is LQKENI in the germline V gene. This CDR3 is built from 15 residues. The CDR3 spells CASSPGTGEIPEAFF. CDR3 sequence (DNA): TGTGCCAGCTCACCAGGGACAGGGGAGATCCCTGAAGCTTTCTTT. Variable domain in full (rest from reference TRBV18 and TRBJ1-1): NAGVMQNPRHLVRRRGQEARLRCSPMKGHSHVYWYRQLPEEGLKFMVYLQKENIIDESGMPKERFSAEFPKEGPSILRIQQVVRGDSAAYFCASSPGTGEIPEAFFGQGTRLTVV.

The rearrangement joins TRBV10-1 to TRBJ2-7; TRBD2 matches 10 bases. J gave up 7 bases and V 8 bases, and 14 bases lay outside the gene matches. CDR3 length: 15 residues. In germline, CDR1 is WNHNN, CDR2 SYGVQD (reference sequence). CDR3 loop: CASGPSSGGPWEQYF. DNA for the CDR3: TGCGCCAGCGGGCCTTCTAGCGGGGGACCTTGGGAGCAGTACTTC.

The rearrangement uses TRBV30 and TRBJ1-4; D unresolved. Trimming removed 3 bases from V and 4 bases from J, with 12 bases in between. This CDR3 region has 14 residues. Germline V gene lookup returns CDR1 GTSNPN and CDR2 SVGIG (reference sequence). The CDR3 sequence: CAWRGWEINEKLFF. CDR3 coding DNA: TGTGCCTGGAGAGGTTGGGAGATTAATGAAAAACTGTTTTTT.

The chain joins TRBV4-3 to TRBJ2-2; TRBD2 is a possible D gene (7 bases). CDR3 length: 16 residues. Germline loops: CDR1 LGHNA, CDR2 YSLEER. V shed 0 bases and J shed 6 bases, with 14 bases lying between them. In nucleotides, the CDR3 is TGCGCCAGCAGCCAAGATTTGGGGGGGGGCCCCGGGGAGCTGTTTTTT. Residues: CASSQDLGGGPGELFF.

The genes are TRBV6-6 and TRBJ2-1; 8 nucleotides line up with TRBD2. Germline trimming cut 5 bases from V and 10 bases from J; bases unmatched to any gene: 4. Germline assignment: CDR1 MNHNY and CDR2 SVGAGI (reference sequence). CDR3 length equals 12 residues. DNA of the CDR3: TGTGCCAGCAGTACGGTAGCGGGAGAGCAGTTCTTC. Amino acids: CASSTVAGEQFF.

CDR3: CASSVELRLEQFF. CDR3 sequence (DNA): TGTGCCAGCAGCGTAGAGCTGCGCCTCGAGCAGTTCTTC. The genes are TRBV9 and TRBJ2-1, with no clear D. Germline CDR1 is SGDLS and CDR2 is YYNGEE. CDR3 size: 13 residues. With 0 bases removed from V and 10 bases from J, the gap between germline ends came to 11 bases.

The chain employs TRBV5-5 and TRBJ1-1; D remains unclear. Germline lookup yields CDR1 SGHKS and CDR2 YYEKEE (reference sequence). Trimming took 0 bases from V and 4 from J, leaving 22 bases between them. The CDR3 runs 18 residues. The CDR3 is CASSLAGVWVATGTEAFF. Written as DNA, the CDR3 is TGTGCCAGCAGCTTGGCCGGGGTATGGGTAGCGACCGGCACTGAAGCTTTCTTT. Variable domain in full (rest from reference TRBV5-5 and TRBJ1-1): DAGVTQSPTHLIKTRGQQVTLRCSPISGHKSVSWYQQVLGQGPQFIFQYYEKEERGRGNFPDRFSARQFPNYSSELNVNALLLGDSALYLCASSLAGVWVATGTEAFFGQGTRLTVV.

The CDR3 sequence is CASSLAGDYNEQFF. The DNA of the CDR3 is TGTGCCAGCAGCTTGGCGGGGGACTACAATGAGCAGTTCTTC. The V call is TRBV5-6, the J call TRBJ2-1; maybe TRBD2 (6 bases). From germline, CDR1 is SGHDT and CDR2 YYEEEE. CDR3 size: 14 residues. V was cut by 0 bases and J by 3 bases, with 7 bases left in between. Looking up the rest from reference TRBV5-6 and TRBJ2-1 gives the full variable domain: DAGVTQSPTHLIKTRGQQVTLRCSPKSGHDTVSWYQQALGQGPQFIFQYYEEEERQRGNFPDRFSGHQFPNYSSELNVNALLLGDSALYLCASSLAGDYNEQFFGPGTRLTVL.

V usage is TRBV9 and J usage is TRBJ2-7; 9 nucleotides agree with TRBD2. The J segment lost 2 bases and the V segment lost 7 bases, leaving 13 bases of the junction unmatched. This CDR3 has 16 amino acids. Germline loops: CDR1 SGDLS, CDR2 YYNGEE. The CDR3 DNA is TGTGCCAGCGCCATGCCTGGCGGGAGGGAAACCTACGAGCAGTACTTC. Protein: CASAMPGGRETYEQYF.

DNA of the CDR3: TGCGCCAGCAGCCAAGATCGACGGACAGGGCACTACGAGCAGTACTTC. Encoded protein: CASSQDRRTGHYEQYF. This chain uses TRBV4-3 with TRBJ2-7; 8 bases line up with TRBD1. The J segment lost 3 bases and the V segment lost 0 bases, leaving 7 bases of the junction unmatched. This CDR3 contains 16 residues. Germline CDR1 and CDR2: LGHNA and YSLEER.

The chain has TRBV19 and TRBJ2-7; maybe TRBD1 (9 bases). V lost 5 bases, J lost 1 base, and 21 bases lay in between. The CDR3 consists of 17 residues. The germline V gene has CDR1 LNHDA and CDR2 SQIVND (reference sequence). In nucleotides, the CDR3 is TGTGCCAGTAGTCCACAGGGGGCTAGCGGGCCTTCCTACGAGCAGTACTTC. It specifies CASSPQGASGPSYEQYF. Combining the CDR3 with reference TRBV19 and TRBJ2-7 gives the whole variable domain DGGITQSPKYLFRKEGQNVTLSCEQNLNHDAMYWYRQDPGQGLRLIYYSQIVNDFQKGDIAEGYSVSREKKESFPLTVTSAQKNPTAFYLCASSPQGASGPSYEQYFGPGTRLTVT.

This clone showed up just once. CDR3 sequence reads: CASSIGYGGEGRVDTQYF. Here the CDR3 DNA reads TGTGCCAGTAGTATTGGATACGGGGGGGAGGGCCGTGTAGATACGCAGTATTTT. V is TRBV19 and J is TRBJ2-3; 8 nucleotides match TRBD2. The trim removed 3 bases at V and 5 bases at J, leaving 16 bases unmatched. Germline V gene lookup returns CDR1 LNHDA and CDR2 SQIVND (reference sequence). There are 18 residues in the CDR3.

The genes are TRBV19 and TRBJ2-7, with D perhaps TRBD2 (6 bases). From germline, CDR1 is LNHDA and CDR2 SQIVND (reference sequence). This CDR3 is built from 16 residues. V was shortened by 3 bases and J by 0 bases, with 15 bases between the two germline ends. CDR3 nucleotides: TGTGCCAGTAGTATCATCGCGGGGACCGGCTCCTACGAGCAGTACTTC. This codes for CASSIIAGTGSYEQYF.

The chain couples TRBV28 to TRBJ2-7; 10 positions match TRBD1. CDR3 length equals 14 residues. The junction had 7 bases not matched to a gene; V was cut back by 6 bases and J by 5 bases. Germline V gene sequence: CDR1 MDHEN, CDR2 SYDVKM. CDR3: CASRTGGGFDEQYF. CDR3 in DNA: TGTGCCAGCAGGACAGGGGGCGGGTTCGACGAGCAGTACTTC.

This clone was seen once. The rearrangement joins TRBV7-9 to TRBJ2-7, with 9 bases aligning to TRBD2. The germline V gene has CDR1 SEHNR and CDR2 FQNEAQ (reference sequence). This CDR3 is 16 amino acids long. V lost 1 base and J lost 3; bases outside the gene matches: 7. The CDR3 DNA reads as TGTGCCAGCAGCTTAGACCGGACTAGCGCGAACTACGAGCAGTACTTC. It specifies CASSLDRTSANYEQYF.

The V call is TRBV5-5, the J call TRBJ2-7, with D possibly TRBD1 on 5 matching bases. The CDR3 length is 15 residues. V was clipped by 0 bases and J by 2 bases, with 12 bases between them. From germline, CDR1 is SGHKS and CDR2 YYEKEE (reference sequence). The CDR3 loop is CASSLEWTLAYEQYF. The CDR3 nucleotides are TGTGCCAGCAGCTTGGAATGGACATTGGCCTACGAGCAGTACTTC.

This clone was recorded once. V gene TRBV7-2 combines with J gene TRBJ1-2; 11 bases align to TRBD1. Germline CDR1 is SGHTA and CDR2 is FQGNSA. CDR3 length: 16 amino acids. With V trimmed by 5 bases and J by 3 bases, 8 bases remained unmatched. This CDR3 reads CASSALDRGRDYGYTF. CDR3 nucleotides: TGTGCCAGCAGCGCATTGGACAGGGGGCGCGACTATGGCTACACCTTC.

This clone has just one count. This rearrangement joins TRBV27 to TRBJ2-7; a possible D gene is TRBD2 (7 bases). Trimming pared 6 bases from V and 2 bases from J, leaving 20 bases between. Germline CDR1 and CDR2: MNHEY and SMNVEV (reference sequence). This CDR3 has 16 residues. The CDR3 sequence is CASSPIGEGVTYEQYF. The CDR3 coding sequence is TGTGCCAGCAGCCCTATAGGGGAGGGGGTGACCTACGAGCAGTACTTC.

CDR3 sequence (DNA): TGTGCCAGTAGTTACGGACTAGGTGGAACCTATGAGCAGTTCTTC. Translated, it gives CASSYGLGGTYEQFF. The chain links TRBV19 to TRBJ2-1, with 7 bases fitting TRBD2. This CDR3 is 15 amino acids long. CDR1 is LNHDA and CDR2 is SQIVND in the germline V gene (reference sequence). J was trimmed by 8 bases and V by 5 bases; bases with no gene match: 12. Filled out from reference TRBV19 and TRBJ2-1, the complete variable domain reads DGGITQSPKYLFRKEGQNVTLSCEQNLNHDAMYWYRQDPGQGLRLIYYSQIVNDFQKGDIAEGYSVSREKKESFPLTVTSAQKNPTAFYLCASSYGLGGTYEQFFGPGTRLTVL.

This clone has just one count. The V gene is TRBV10-3, the J gene TRBJ1-1; TRBD1 might be the D (5 bases). This CDR3 region has 12 residues. V lost 11 bases and J 8 bases, leaving 18 bases between the germline ends. In germline, CDR1 is ENHRY, CDR2 SYGVKD. CDR3 amino acids: CAAAGGGMEAFF. The CDR3 region has the DNA TGTGCCGCAGCGGGGGGGGGTATGGAAGCTTTCTTT.

The chain carries TRBV7-9 and TRBJ1-4; TRBD1 is a possible D gene (5 bases). The length of the CDR3 is 15 residues. Germline assignment: CDR1 SEHNR and CDR2 FQNEAQ (reference sequence). With 5 bases removed from V and 0 bases from J, the gap between germline ends came to 10 bases. For the CDR3, the DNA is TGTGCCAGCAGCCTCAGGGATACAACTAATGAAAAACTGTTTTTT. Protein: CASSLRDTTNEKLFF.

Concerning this clone: This sample includes further DNA sequences coding for the same CDR3. The V call is TRBV4-3, the J call TRBJ2-7; D is possibly TRBD2 (5 bases). This CDR3 has 14 residues. Trimming removed 1 base at V and 2 bases at J, with 9 bases between. The germline V gene has CDR1 LGHNA and CDR2 YSLEER. CDR3 sequence: CASSQGRGAYEQYF. The CDR3 coding sequence is TGCGCCAGCAGCCAAGGTCGGGGAGCCTACGAGCAGTACTTC.

In this sample, this clone turned up once. This sample also contains other DNA sequences that code for the same CDR3. The DNA for the CDR3 is TGCGCCAGCAGCTTACGGGGAGGTACCTACGAGCAGTACTTC. Its protein product is CASSLRGGTYEQYF. The chain links TRBV5-1 to TRBJ2-7; TRBD2 is a possible D gene (6 bases). Germline-derived CDR1 and CDR2 are SGHRS and YFSETQ. V lost 2 bases and J 2 bases, leaving 11 bases between the germline ends. The CDR3 runs 14 residues.

The V and J genes are TRBV5-6 and TRBJ2-3; D may be TRBD2 (6 bases). The ends were cut back, 4 bases at V and 2 bases at J, with 11 bases in the middle. Germline CDR1 SGHDT, CDR2 YYEEEE. This CDR3 spans 14 amino acids. The CDR3 loop is CASSRVADTDTQYF. The CDR3 DNA reads TGTGCCAGCAGCAGGGTAGCGGACACAGATACGCAGTATTTT.

The J gene is TRBJ2-1, the V gene TRBV28, with D possibly TRBD1 on 5 matching bases. CDR1 MDHEN and CDR2 SYDVKM come from the germline V gene. The V end lost 8 bases, the J end lost 4 bases, and 18 bases lay between the germline ends. The CDR3 sequence is 15 residues long. The CDR3 here is CASRKPPQEYNEQFF. The DNA of the CDR3 is TGTGCCAGCCGAAAGCCCCCACAGGAATACAATGAGCAGTTCTTC.

The chain carries TRBV27 and TRBJ1-1; 9 bases map to TRBD1. With 0 bases clipped from V and 1 base from J, the junction kept 3 bases outside the gene matches. The CDR3 has 16 amino acids. CDR1 MNHEY and CDR2 SMNVEV come from the germline V gene (reference sequence). The DNA for the CDR3 is TGTGCCAGCAGTTTATCGGTGACAGGGGGGAACACTGAAGCTTTCTTT. This gives the protein CASSLSVTGGNTEAFF.

The chain is built from TRBV5-6 and TRBJ1-3; TRBD1 aligns across 9 bases. After removal of 4 bases from V and 0 bases from J, the junction contained 14 bases not matched to a gene. The CDR3 covers 19 residues. Germline V lookup: CDR1 SGHDT, CDR2 YYEEEE. CDR3 nucleotides: TGTGCCAGCAGCATACATAGGACAGGGGCGGAATTCTCTGGAAACACCATATATTTT. As protein: CASSIHRTGAEFSGNTIYF.

V usage is TRBV5-5 and J usage is TRBJ1-2; no firm D call. CDR1 is SGHKS, CDR2 YYEKEE, per germline (reference sequence). The CDR3 sequence is 16 residues long. V shed 2 bases and J shed 0 bases, with 14 bases lying between them. The CDR3 region is CASSFDGDRANYGYTF. Here the CDR3 DNA reads TGTGCCAGCAGCTTTGACGGGGATCGAGCTAACTATGGCTACACCTTC.

The genes are TRBV7-7 and TRBJ2-7; 9 nucleotides agree with TRBD1. This CDR3 contains 15 residues. Germline V gene lookup returns CDR1 SSHAT and CDR2 FNYEAQ (reference sequence). V was pared by 5 bases and J by 0 bases, with 5 bases of the junction left unmatched. The CDR3 spells CASSPGTGSSYEQYF. In DNA form, the CDR3 reads TGTGCCAGCAGCCCAGGGACAGGGAGCTCCTACGAGCAGTACTTC.